These T cell receptor beta chains were read from a single sample in a study of blood T cell repertoires in COVID-19. Measured with immunoSEQ multiplex PCR; TCRdb has only the in-frame clones, and not every one. The repertoire holds fewer than 350,000 clones, with approximately 91% as singletons. The sample taken for sequencing was PBMCs or T cells enriched from blood (not recorded which). The receptor set was obtained from a woman between 35 and 50 years old who had recovered from COVID-19. Each CDR3 is given with its conserved first and last residue. A D gene is named only where the DNA matches it firmly. Where a row states a size, it is once, few, many or the class of an expanded clone; other rows omit it.

CDR3 protein: CASSLEGVGGYTF
CDR3 DNA: TGTGCCAGCAGTTTAGAGGGGGTGGGTGGCTACACCTTC
clone size: NA
J gene: TRBJ1-2
D gene: NA
V gene: TRBV28

CDR3 protein: CASSFKLGVETQYF
CDR3 DNA: TGTGCCAGCAGCTTTAAACTAGGTGTGGAGACCCAGTACTTC
clone size: NA
J gene: TRBJ2-5
D gene: NA
V gene: TRBV7-9

CDR3 protein: CASSLGLADLYNEQFF
CDR3 DNA: TGTGCCAGCAGCTTGGGACTAGCGGACCTCTACAATGAGCAGTTCTTC
clone size: once
J gene: TRBJ2-1
D gene: TRBD2
V gene: TRBV7-9

CDR3 protein: CASRISGTYEQYF
CDR3 DNA: TGTGCCAGCAGAATTAGCGGGACCTACGAGCAGTACTTC
clone size: NA
J gene: TRBJ2-7
D gene: TRBD2
V gene: TRBV7-2

CDR3 protein: CATSDLTVGYGYTF
CDR3 DNA: TGTGCCACCAGTGATTTGACAGTCGGCTATGGCTACACCTTC
clone size: NA
J gene: TRBJ1-2
D gene: NA
V gene: TRBV24-1

CDR3 protein: CSVVRAGGQETQYF
CDR3 DNA: TGCAGCGTTGTACGAGCGGGGGGCCAAGAGACCCAGTACTTC
clone size: NA
J gene: TRBJ2-5
D gene: TRBD2
V gene: TRBV29-1

CDR3 protein: CASSQGLPSNQPQHF
CDR3 DNA: TGTGCCAGCAGTCAGGGCTTACCTAGCAATCAGCCCCAGCATTTT
clone size: NA
J gene: TRBJ1-5
D gene: NA
V gene: TRBV6-5

CDR3 protein: CASRPRANQPQHF
CDR3 DNA: TGTGCCAGCAGACCCAGGGCGAATCAGCCCCAGCATTTT
clone size: NA
J gene: TRBJ1-5
D gene: NA
V gene: TRBV12-3/TRBV12-4

CDR3 protein: CASSYREQETQYF
CDR3 DNA: TGTGCCAGCAGTTACAGGGAGCAAGAGACCCAGTACTTC
clone size: few
J gene: TRBJ2-5
D gene: NA
V gene: TRBV6-2/TRBV6-3

CDR3 protein: CATSTPLGSGANVLTF
CDR3 DNA: TGTGCCACCAGCACCCCGCTCGGGTCCGGGGCCAACGTCCTGACTTTC
clone size: few
J gene: TRBJ2-6
D gene: NA
V gene: TRBV15

CDR3 protein: CASSQDVGFQETQYF
CDR3 DNA: TGCGCCAGCAGCCAAGATGTCGGGTTCCAAGAGACCCAGTACTTC
clone size: NA
J gene: TRBJ2-5
D gene: NA
V gene: TRBV4-3

CDR3 protein: CASSLKGAPNEKLFF
CDR3 DNA: TGCGCCAGCAGCTTAAAAGGGGCCCCTAATGAAAAACTGTTTTTT
clone size: NA
J gene: TRBJ1-4
D gene: NA
V gene: TRBV5-1

CDR3 protein: CASSSGTSGRGTGELFF
CDR3 DNA: TGTGCCAGCAGCTCCGGGACTAGCGGGAGGGGTACCGGGGAGCTGTTTTTT
clone size: NA
J gene: TRBJ2-2
D gene: TRBD2
V gene: TRBV7-6

CDR3 protein: CASSRALGWGGGYTF
CDR3 DNA: TGTGCCAGCAGCCGGGCCCTGGGATGGGGCGGCGGCTACACCTTC
clone size: NA
J gene: TRBJ1-2
D gene: NA
V gene: TRBV7-9

CDR3 protein: CASTPGLAGVYEQYF
CDR3 DNA: TGTGCCAGCACCCCAGGACTAGCGGGAGTCTACGAGCAGTACTTC
clone size: NA
J gene: TRBJ2-7
D gene: TRBD2
V gene: TRBV6-5

CDR3 protein: CASSLAGTGGIGEQFF
CDR3 DNA: TGTGCCAGCAGCTTAGCGGGGACAGGGGGGATCGGTGAGCAGTTCTTC
clone size: NA
J gene: TRBJ2-1
D gene: TRBD1
V gene: TRBV7-3

CDR3 protein: CSVDSADTEAFF
CDR3 DNA: TGCAGCGTTGACAGTGCGGACACTGAAGCTTTCTTT
clone size: NA
J gene: TRBJ1-1
D gene: NA
V gene: TRBV29-1

CDR3 protein: CASSPGGGYTF
CDR3 DNA: TGTGCCAGTAGTCCCGGCGGGGGCTACACCTTC
clone size: NA
J gene: TRBJ1-2
D gene: NA
V gene: TRBV19

CDR3 protein: CASRSLGGQGYEQYF
CDR3 DNA: TGTGCCAGCAGGTCCCTGGGGGGACAGGGCTACGAGCAGTACTTC
clone size: NA
J gene: TRBJ2-7
D gene: TRBD1
V gene: TRBV6-5

CDR3 protein: CASSSLEGQPQHF
CDR3 DNA: TGTGCCAGCAGTTCCCTTGAGGGCCAGCCCCAGCATTTT
clone size: NA
J gene: TRBJ1-5
D gene: NA
V gene: TRBV12-3/TRBV12-4

CDR3 protein: CASSQVPSGRANEQFF
CDR3 DNA: TGTGCCAGCAGCCAAGTCCCTAGCGGGAGGGCCAATGAGCAGTTCTTC
clone size: NA
J gene: TRBJ2-1
D gene: TRBD2
V gene: TRBV4-2

CDR3 protein: CASSRDRGEKLFF
CDR3 DNA: TGTGCCAGCAGTCGGGATCGGGGTGAAAAACTGTTTTTT
clone size: NA
J gene: TRBJ1-4
D gene: NA
V gene: TRBV5-8

CDR3 protein: CASSVARQGARNYGYTF
CDR3 DNA: TGTGCCAGCAGCGTAGCGAGACAGGGGGCTCGGAACTATGGCTACACCTTC
clone size: NA
J gene: TRBJ1-2
D gene: TRBD1
V gene: TRBV9

CDR3 protein: CASSKGSTTSGIYNEQFF
CDR3 DNA: TGTGCCAGCAGCAAAGGATCCACAACTAGCGGGATTTACAATGAGCAGTTCTTC
clone size: few
J gene: TRBJ2-1
D gene: NA
V gene: TRBV21-1

CDR3 protein: CASSPASSGGGEQYF
CDR3 DNA: TGCGCCAGCAGCCCGGCGAGCAGCGGGGGAGGCGAGCAGTACTTC
clone size: NA
J gene: TRBJ2-7
D gene: TRBD2
V gene: TRBV5-1

CDR3 protein: CSRKQGAGYTF
CDR3 DNA: TGCAGCCGAAAACAGGGAGCGGGCTACACCTTC
clone size: NA
J gene: TRBJ1-2
D gene: NA
V gene: TRBV20-1

CDR3 protein: CASSQGGKEEQFF
CDR3 DNA: TGTGCCAGCAGTCAAGGGGGAAAGGAGGAGCAGTTCTTC
clone size: NA
J gene: TRBJ2-1
D gene: NA
V gene: TRBV28

CDR3 protein: CASSQVDRVNYGYTF
CDR3 DNA: TGCGCCAGCAGCCAAGTGGACAGGGTTAACTATGGCTACACCTTC
clone size: NA
J gene: TRBJ1-2
D gene: TRBD1
V gene: TRBV4-1

CDR3 protein: CASSRRQEPFGYTF
CDR3 DNA: TGTGCCAGCAGTCGGAGACAGGAACCTTTCGGCTACACCTTC
clone size: NA
J gene: TRBJ1-2
D gene: NA
V gene: TRBV6-5

CDR3 protein: CASTLGPGWDGDTQYF
CDR3 DNA: TGTGCCAGCACCTTAGGGCCAGGGTGGGATGGAGATACGCAGTATTTT
clone size: NA
J gene: TRBJ2-3
D gene: NA
V gene: TRBV7-9

CDR3 protein: CASSADRDEQFF
CDR3 DNA: TGTGCCAGCTCAGCCGACAGGGACGAGCAGTTCTTC
clone size: NA
J gene: TRBJ2-1
D gene: TRBD1
V gene: TRBV18

CDR3 protein: CASSLSNYGYTF
CDR3 DNA: TGTGCCAGCAGTTTATCGAACTATGGCTACACCTTC
clone size: NA
J gene: TRBJ1-2
D gene: NA
V gene: TRBV28

CDR3 protein: CASSLVVSGGTGELFF
CDR3 DNA: TGTGCCAGCAGCTTAGTGGTTTCAGGGGGGACCGGGGAGCTGTTTTTT
clone size: NA
J gene: TRBJ2-2
D gene: NA
V gene: TRBV7-2

CDR3 protein: CATTGSTNTGELFF
CDR3 DNA: TGTGCCACCACAGGGTCGACGAACACCGGGGAGCTGTTTTTT
clone size: NA
J gene: TRBJ2-2
D gene: NA
V gene: TRBV19

CDR3 protein: CSASLRQGPHNEQFF
CDR3 DNA: TGCAGTGCTAGTCTTAGGCAGGGGCCGCACAATGAGCAGTTCTTC
clone size: few
J gene: TRBJ2-1
D gene: NA
V gene: TRBV20-1

CDR3 protein: CASSLASGGNTIYF
CDR3 DNA: TGTGCCAGCAGCTTAGCATCGGGAGGAAACACCATATATTTT
clone size: NA
J gene: TRBJ1-3
D gene: NA
V gene: TRBV11-2